These T cell receptor beta chains were read from a single sample in a study of cytomegalovirus exposure and HLA in healthy donors. Method: immunoSEQ multiplex PCR; TCRdb's copy keeps in-frame clones and lacks some. The table includes about 200,000 clones, around 75% detected once. Sequenced material: PBMCs. The receptors shown here come from a woman in her twenties or thirties in good health and CMV-seronegative. Both conserved end residues are part of each CDR3. Each record gives: clone size, D gene, V gene, J gene, CDR3 protein, CDR3 DNA. A D gene is named only where the DNA matches it firmly. A row's size may be missing; if present it is once, few, many or a size class.

clone size: .; D gene: .; V gene: TRBV13; J gene: TRBJ2-2; CDR3 protein: CASSLNTGELFF; CDR3 DNA: TGTGCCAGCAGTCTAAACACCGGGGAGCTGTTTTTT
clone size: .; D gene: TRBD1; V gene: TRBV7-2; J gene: TRBJ1-3; CDR3 protein: CASSLQGGGNTIYF; CDR3 DNA: TGTGCCAGCAGCTTACAGGGGGGAGGAAACACCATATATTTT
clone size: .; D gene: .; V gene: TRBV18; J gene: TRBJ1-2; CDR3 protein: CASSPAVQGSGYGYTF; CDR3 DNA: TGTGCCAGCTCACCGGCGGTCCAGGGTTCTGGCTATGGCTACACCTTC
clone size: .; D gene: .; V gene: TRBV2; J gene: TRBJ2-7; CDR3 protein: CASMGSIRSYEQYF; CDR3 DNA: TGTGCCAGCATGGGCAGCATACGCTCCTACGAGCAGTACTTC
clone size: .; D gene: .; V gene: TRBV4-1; J gene: TRBJ2-1; CDR3 protein: CASSQVASAGYEQFF; CDR3 DNA: TGCGCCAGCAGCCAAGTTGCTAGTGCGGGCTATGAGCAGTTCTTC
clone size: .; D gene: .; V gene: TRBV6-1; J gene: TRBJ1-4; CDR3 protein: CASTRSGPDSEKLFF; CDR3 DNA: TGTGCCAGCACCCGCTCAGGGCCGGATAGTGAAAAACTGTTTTTT
clone size: few; D gene: TRBD1; V gene: TRBV19; J gene: TRBJ1-5; CDR3 protein: CASNSGTGGQPQHF; CDR3 DNA: TGTGCCAGTAACTCCGGGACAGGAGGTCAGCCCCAGCATTTT
clone size: once; D gene: TRBD1; V gene: TRBV7-2; J gene: TRBJ2-3; CDR3 protein: CASSLAGPRTGDTQYF; CDR3 DNA: TGTGCCAGCAGCTTAGCGGGCCCGAGGACAGGGGATACGCAGTATTTT
clone size: .; D gene: .; V gene: TRBV7-8; J gene: TRBJ2-7; CDR3 protein: CASSLSGPRGYYEQYF; CDR3 DNA: TGTGCCAGCAGCCTCTCGGGCCCACGGGGGTACTACGAGCAGTACTTC
clone size: .; D gene: TRBD2; V gene: TRBV5-4; J gene: TRBJ2-6; CDR3 protein: CASSWGGSSGANVLTF; CDR3 DNA: TGTGCCAGCAGCTGGGGGGGGAGCTCTGGGGCCAACGTCCTGACTTTC
clone size: .; D gene: .; V gene: TRBV12-5; J gene: TRBJ2-3; CDR3 protein: CASRGTRVPLRLTDTQYF; CDR3 DNA: TGTGCTAGTCGCGGGACCAGGGTGCCGTTGCGACTCACAGATACGCAGTATTTT
clone size: .; D gene: .; V gene: TRBV19; J gene: TRBJ1-5; CDR3 protein: CASSNSHNQPQHF; CDR3 DNA: TGTGCCAGTAGTAATAGTCACAATCAGCCCCAGCATTTT
clone size: .; D gene: TRBD1; V gene: TRBV19; J gene: TRBJ1-5; CDR3 protein: CAGSIGQGINQPQHF; CDR3 DNA: TGTGCCGGTAGTATAGGACAGGGGATCAATCAGCCCCAGCATTTT
clone size: .; D gene: TRBD2; V gene: TRBV11-3; J gene: TRBJ2-7; CDR3 protein: CASSWTGTRGEQYF; CDR3 DNA: TGTGCCAGCAGCTGGACCGGGACTAGAGGCGAGCAGTACTTC
clone size: .; D gene: TRBD2; V gene: TRBV27; J gene: TRBJ2-1; CDR3 protein: CASSLSGGKNEQFF; CDR3 DNA: TGTGCCAGCAGTTTAAGCGGGGGGAAGAATGAGCAGTTCTTC
clone size: .; D gene: .; V gene: TRBV10-3; J gene: TRBJ2-1; CDR3 protein: CATTGTNEQFF; CDR3 DNA: TGTGCCACCACTGGTACGAATGAGCAGTTCTTC
clone size: .; D gene: TRBD1; V gene: TRBV7-2; J gene: TRBJ2-5; CDR3 protein: CASSTGTGWKETQYF; CDR3 DNA: TGTGCCAGCAGCACAGGGACAGGGTGGAAAGAGACCCAGTACTTC
clone size: .; D gene: .; V gene: TRBV5-5; J gene: TRBJ2-5; CDR3 protein: CASGVMSGLYQETQYF; CDR3 DNA: TGTGCCAGCGGGGTCATGTCAGGACTGTACCAAGAGACCCAGTACTTC
clone size: .; D gene: TRBD1; V gene: TRBV19; J gene: TRBJ2-1; CDR3 protein: CASSPLARGTGEQFF; CDR3 DNA: TGTGCCAGTAGTCCGCTCGCTAGGGGGACAGGGGAGCAGTTCTTC
clone size: .; D gene: .; V gene: TRBV5-1; J gene: TRBJ1-1; CDR3 protein: CASSSTGSSDAEAFF; CDR3 DNA: TGCGCCAGCAGCTCAACCGGGAGTTCAGACGCTGAAGCTTTCTTT
clone size: .; D gene: .; V gene: TRBV9; J gene: TRBJ1-1; CDR3 protein: CASGQGDMNTEAFF; CDR3 DNA: TGTGCCAGCGGGCAGGGCGACATGAACACTGAAGCTTTCTTT
clone size: .; D gene: .; V gene: TRBV14; J gene: TRBJ1-2; CDR3 protein: CASSQDPLLGYTF; CDR3 DNA: TGTGCCAGCAGCCAAGACCCCTTATTAGGCTACACCTTC
clone size: .; D gene: TRBD2; V gene: TRBV9; J gene: TRBJ2-2; CDR3 protein: CASSVAGLAGNGELFF; CDR3 DNA: TGTGCCAGCAGCGTAGCGGGACTAGCGGGAAACGGGGAGCTGTTTTTT
clone size: .; D gene: .; V gene: TRBV19; J gene: TRBJ2-7; CDR3 protein: CASSIEVTAYEQYF; CDR3 DNA: TGTGCCAGTAGTATCGAAGTAACAGCCTACGAGCAGTACTTC
clone size: .; D gene: .; V gene: TRBV4-3; J gene: TRBJ2-7; CDR3 protein: CASSQGVSRRYEQYF; CDR3 DNA: TGCGCCAGCAGCCAAGGAGTTTCCCGCCGATATGAGCAGTACTTC
clone size: few; D gene: .; V gene: TRBV11-2; J gene: TRBJ2-1; CDR3 protein: CASSLGLANEQFF; CDR3 DNA: TGTGCCAGCAGCTTGGGCCTAGCGAATGAGCAGTTCTTC
clone size: .; D gene: .; V gene: TRBV11-2; J gene: TRBJ1-1; CDR3 protein: CASSLFGGELAEAFF; CDR3 DNA: TGTGCCAGCAGCTTATTTGGAGGGGAGTTGGCTGAAGCTTTCTTT
clone size: .; D gene: TRBD1; V gene: TRBV5-1; J gene: TRBJ1-1; CDR3 protein: CASSLVGPGTGVGNTEAFF; CDR3 DNA: TGCGCCAGCAGCTTGGTCGGCCCCGGGACAGGGGTAGGCAACACTGAAGCTTTCTTT
clone size: few; D gene: .; V gene: TRBV13; J gene: TRBJ2-7; CDR3 protein: CASSSVIGALEQYF; CDR3 DNA: TGTGCCAGCAGCTCCGTCATCGGAGCCCTGGAGCAGTACTTC
clone size: .; D gene: TRBD2; V gene: TRBV5-1; J gene: TRBJ2-5; CDR3 protein: CASSLSGGGARETQYF; CDR3 DNA: TGCGCCAGCAGCTTGTCAGGCGGGGGGGCCAGGGAGACCCAGTACTTC
clone size: few; D gene: TRBD1; V gene: TRBV25-1; J gene: TRBJ2-3; CDR3 protein: CASSEYRTGGTDTQYF; CDR3 DNA: TGTGCCAGCAGTGAATATAGGACAGGGGGCACAGATACGCAGTATTTT
clone size: .; D gene: .; V gene: TRBV18; J gene: TRBJ1-5; CDR3 protein: CASSPREHQPQHF; CDR3 DNA: TGTGCCAGCTCACCACGGGAGCATCAGCCCCAGCATTTT
clone size: .; D gene: TRBD2; V gene: TRBV5-1; J gene: TRBJ2-5; CDR3 protein: CASSPGLAGQETQYF; CDR3 DNA: TGCGCCAGCAGCCCAGGACTAGCGGGCCAAGAGACCCAGTACTTC
clone size: .; D gene: TRBD1; V gene: TRBV4-3; J gene: TRBJ1-3; CDR3 protein: CASSQEGTAGNTIYF; CDR3 DNA: TGCGCCAGCAGCCAAGAAGGGACAGCCGGAAACACCATATATTTT
clone size: .; D gene: .; V gene: TRBV19; J gene: TRBJ2-7; CDR3 protein: CASSIDRTYEQYF; CDR3 DNA: TGTGCCAGTAGTATTGACAGGACCTACGAGCAGTACTTC
clone size: once; D gene: .; V gene: TRBV9; J gene: TRBJ2-2; CDR3 protein: CASSSGTPYTGELFF; CDR3 DNA: TGTGCCAGCAGCTCCGGGACACCTTACACCGGGGAGCTGTTTTTT
clone size: few; D gene: .; V gene: TRBV6-6; J gene: TRBJ1-2; CDR3 protein: CASSMGQLYGYTF; CDR3 DNA: TGTGCCAGCAGCATGGGGCAGCTCTATGGCTACACCTTC
clone size: .; D gene: .; V gene: TRBV6-1; J gene: TRBJ1-5; CDR3 protein: CASSETLGSSNQPQHF; CDR3 DNA: TGTGCCAGCAGTGAAACCCTGGGCAGTAGCAATCAGCCCCAGCATTTT
clone size: .; D gene: TRBD2; V gene: TRBV4-3; J gene: TRBJ2-1; CDR3 protein: CASSLGTSGDPNEQFF; CDR3 DNA: TGCGCCAGCAGCCTAGGGACTAGCGGGGACCCCAATGAGCAGTTCTTC
clone size: .; D gene: TRBD1; V gene: TRBV5-6; J gene: TRBJ1-1; CDR3 protein: CASSLAGGNTEAFF; CDR3 DNA: TGTGCCAGCAGCTTGGCAGGGGGAAACACTGAAGCTTTCTTT
clone size: .; D gene: .; V gene: TRBV27; J gene: TRBJ1-1; CDR3 protein: CSSSPKGSEGVNTEAFF; CDR3 DNA: TGTTCCTCCAGTCCAAAGGGGTCTGAAGGGGTTAACACTGAAGCTTTCTTT
clone size: .; D gene: .; V gene: TRBV4-3; J gene: TRBJ1-3; CDR3 protein: CASSEQGVAGNTIYF; CDR3 DNA: TGCGCCAGCAGCGAACAGGGAGTAGCTGGAAACACCATATATTTT
clone size: .; D gene: .; V gene: TRBV19; J gene: TRBJ1-2; CDR3 protein: CASSSSGKISGYTF; CDR3 DNA: TGTGCCAGTAGTAGCTCAGGGAAGATATCGGGCTACACCTTC
clone size: .; D gene: .; V gene: TRBV19; J gene: TRBJ1-1; CDR3 protein: CASSVGQNTEAFF; CDR3 DNA: TGTGCCAGTAGTGTGGGCCAGAACACTGAAGCTTTCTTT
clone size: .; D gene: .; V gene: TRBV18; J gene: TRBJ2-3; CDR3 protein: CASSERAHQDTQYF; CDR3 DNA: TGTGCCAGCTCCGAGAGGGCCCACCAGGATACGCAGTATTTT
clone size: .; D gene: .; V gene: TRBV7-9; J gene: TRBJ1-1; CDR3 protein: CASSQAFEGNTEAFF; CDR3 DNA: TGTGCCAGCAGCCAGGCATTCGAAGGAAACACTGAAGCTTTCTTT
clone size: few; D gene: TRBD1; V gene: TRBV10-3; J gene: TRBJ2-1; CDR3 protein: CAISENLGTEYNEQFF; CDR3 DNA: TGTGCCATCAGTGAAAATTTGGGGACAGAATACAATGAGCAGTTCTTC
clone size: .; D gene: TRBD1; V gene: TRBV30; J gene: TRBJ2-7; CDR3 protein: CAWSTGTGSYEQYF; CDR3 DNA: TGTGCCTGGAGTACAGGGACAGGGAGTTACGAGCAGTACTTC
clone size: .; D gene: .; V gene: TRBV6-5; J gene: TRBJ2-2; CDR3 protein: CASSYRGLNTGELFF; CDR3 DNA: TGTGCCAGCAGTTACAGGGGTCTGAACACCGGGGAGCTGTTTTTT
clone size: .; D gene: .; V gene: TRBV28; J gene: TRBJ2-1; CDR3 protein: CASSSLSSDEQFF; CDR3 DNA: TGTGCCAGCAGTTCCCTCTCGTCTGATGAGCAGTTCTTC
clone size: .; D gene: .; V gene: TRBV9; J gene: TRBJ2-7; CDR3 protein: CASSLTVRGNGQYF; CDR3 DNA: TGTGCCAGCAGCCTAACTGTCCGGGGAAACGGGCAGTACTTC
clone size: .; D gene: TRBD2; V gene: TRBV9; J gene: TRBJ2-3; CDR3 protein: CASSMGLAAPDTQYF; CDR3 DNA: TGTGCCAGCAGCATGGGACTAGCGGCCCCAGATACGCAGTATTTT
clone size: few; D gene: .; V gene: TRBV6-1; J gene: TRBJ2-5; CDR3 protein: CASSERRGAYQETQYF; CDR3 DNA: TGTGCCAGCAGTGAAAGGAGGGGCGCGTACCAAGAGACCCAGTACTTC